The rows below give T cell receptor beta chains drawn from one sample of a study of blood T cells in healthy people across ages. TCRdb used MiXCR to reprocess the 5' RACE reads, holding one entry per CDR3 protein. The data show about 1.6 million distinct CDR3 sequences, around 36% seen once. Input material: blood. The receptor source for this set is a young woman in good health. Each CDR3 is given with its conserved first and last residue. A D gene is named only where the DNA matches it firmly. Size values are once, few and many counts, or a class for expanded clones, and some rows have none.

many	TRBJ2-7	NA	TRBV20-1	CSAEDGYEQYF	TGCAGTGCTGAGGACGGGTACGAGCAGTACTTC
many	TRBJ2-3	NA	TRBV7-2	CASSKRGLPAPTKTQYF	TGTGCCAGCAGCAAACGTGGCCTCCCCGCACCCACAAAAACGCAGTATTTT
NA	TRBJ2-7	NA	TRBV15	CATSRGEEKDEQYF	TGTGCCACCAGCAGAGGTGAGGAAAAAGACGAGCAGTACTTC
few	TRBJ2-7	NA	TRBV28	CASSILQGPKSPQYF	TGTGCCAGCTCGATCCTCCAGGGGCCGAAGTCTCCGCAGTACTTC
few	TRBJ2-3	TRBD1	TRBV6-2/TRBV6-3	CASSYWAGGRVSTDTQYF	TGTGCCAGCAGTTACTGGGCAGGGGGTAGAGTCAGCACAGATACGCAGTATTTT
many	TRBJ2-7	TRBD1	TRBV6-6	CASSYSPRGSSYEQYF	TGTGCCAGCAGTTACAGCCCCAGGGGGTCCTCCTACGAGCAGTACTTC
NA	TRBJ1-4	TRBD1	TRBV9	CASSARLLGTGGAPYEKLFF	TGTGCCAGCAGCGCCAGACTCCTAGGGACAGGGGGCGCCCCTTATGAAAAACTGTTTTTT
NA	TRBJ2-1	TRBD2	TRBV5-4	CASSLRLAGGPYNEQFF	TGTGCCAGCAGCTTGAGGCTAGCGGGAGGGCCTTACAATGAGCAGTTCTTC
NA	TRBJ2-3	TRBD2	TRBV15	CATSRLAGPTTDTQYF	TGTGCCACCAGCAGACTAGCGGGACCGACCACAGATACGCAGTATTTT
few	TRBJ2-7	NA	TRBV28	CASSPHKGYSYEQYF	TGTGCCAGCAGTCCCCATAAGGGATACTCCTACGAGCAGTACTTC
few	TRBJ2-1	NA	TRBV20-1	CSAREGSSEPHEQFF	TGCAGTGCTAGAGAGGGGTCTAGCGAGCCCCATGAGCAGTTCTTC
NA	TRBJ1-1	TRBD1	TRBV30	CAWSAGQADNTEAFF	TGTGCCTGGAGTGCAGGACAGGCAGATAACACTGAAGCTTTCTTT
many	TRBJ2-7	NA	TRBV3-1	CASSQDQDGQGTHKPYEQYF	TGTGCCAGCAGCCAAGATCAAGATGGGCAGGGGACCCACAAACCCTACGAGCAGTACTTC
few	TRBJ2-3	TRBD2	TRBV4-2	CASSPTLAGNTDTQYF	TGTGCCAGCAGCCCCACCCTAGCGGGAAACACAGATACGCAGTATTTT
NA	TRBJ2-1	NA	TRBV12-3/TRBV12-4	CASSLSFSGNNEQFF	TGTGCCAGCAGTTTATCCTTTAGCGGAAACAATGAGCAGTTCTTC
few	TRBJ1-2	TRBD1	TRBV13	CASSAGQGVDGYTF	TGTGCCAGCAGCGCGGGACAGGGGGTCGACGGCTACACCTTC
NA	TRBJ2-1	TRBD1	TRBV6-1	CASRTGTGYSEQFF	TGTGCCAGCAGAACCGGGACAGGGTATAGTGAGCAGTTCTTC
few	TRBJ2-3	NA	TRBV3-1	CASSPGPQSTDTQYF	TGTGCCAGCAGCCCGGGCCCCCAAAGCACAGATACGCAGTATTTT
many	TRBJ1-2	NA	TRBV9	CASSVGGYGYTF	TGTGCCAGCAGTGTGGGGGGCTATGGCTACACCTTC
NA	TRBJ2-3	NA	TRBV5-4	CASSPYTVTDTQYF	TGTGCCAGCAGCCCCTACACGGTCACAGATACGCAGTATTTT
few	TRBJ2-3	NA	TRBV7-9	CASSLRGPSRSTDTQYF	TGTGCCAGCAGCCTGCGGGGGCCTAGCCGATCCACAGATACGCAGTATTTT
many	TRBJ2-5	TRBD2	TRBV20-1	CSALPLAGTETQYF	TGCAGTGCTCTCCCGCTAGCGGGGACAGAGACCCAGTACTTC
NA	TRBJ1-2	NA	TRBV7-9	CASSLDWTYDYTF	TGTGCCAGCAGCTTAGACTGGACCTATGACTACACCTTC
few	TRBJ2-7	TRBD1	TRBV2	CASNRDRAYEQYF	TGTGCCAGCAACCGGGACAGGGCCTACGAGCAGTACTTC
few	TRBJ2-1	TRBD1	TRBV7-6	CASSPTGDRPYNEQFF	TGTGCCAGCAGCCCCACGGGGGACAGGCCCTACAATGAGCAGTTCTTC
NA	TRBJ2-1	NA	TRBV28	CASSLSFAGSIHNEQFF	TGTGCCAGCAGTTTATCGTTTGCCGGGAGCATCCACAATGAGCAGTTCTTC